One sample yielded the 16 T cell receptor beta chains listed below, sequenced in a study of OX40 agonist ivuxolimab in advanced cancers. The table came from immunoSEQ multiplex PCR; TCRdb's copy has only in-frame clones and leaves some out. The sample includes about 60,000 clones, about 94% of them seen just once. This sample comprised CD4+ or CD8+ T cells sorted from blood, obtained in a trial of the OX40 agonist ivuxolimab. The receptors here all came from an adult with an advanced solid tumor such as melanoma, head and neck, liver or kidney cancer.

The CDR3: CASSQVEGHIYGYTF. The CDR3 DNA reads TGCGCCAGCAGCCAAGTAGAGGGCCACATCTATGGCTACACCTTC. J is TRBJ1-2 and V is TRBV4-3; unclear D gene. The CDR3 extends over 15 amino acids. V shed 1 base and J shed 4 bases, with 13 bases lying between them. The germline gives CDR1 LGHNA, CDR2 YSLEER.

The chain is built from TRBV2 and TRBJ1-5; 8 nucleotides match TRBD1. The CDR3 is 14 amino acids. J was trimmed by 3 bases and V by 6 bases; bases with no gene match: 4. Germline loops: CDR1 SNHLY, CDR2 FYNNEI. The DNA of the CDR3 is TGTGCCAGCAGGCCGGGACAGGTCAATCAGCCCCAGCATTTT. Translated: CASRPGQVNQPQHF.

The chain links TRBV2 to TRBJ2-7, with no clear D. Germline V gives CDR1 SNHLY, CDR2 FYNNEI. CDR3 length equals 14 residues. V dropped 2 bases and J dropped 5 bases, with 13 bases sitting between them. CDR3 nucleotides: TGTGCCAGCAGTGAAAAGGGTCCCGACCACGAGCAGTACTTC. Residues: CASSEKGPDHEQYF. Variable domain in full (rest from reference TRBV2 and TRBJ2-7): EPEVTQTPSHQVTQMGQEVILRCVPISNHLYFYWYRQILGQKVEFLVSFYNNEISEKSEIFDDQFSVERPDGSNFTLKIRSTKLEDSAMYFCASSEKGPDHEQYFGPGTRLTVT.

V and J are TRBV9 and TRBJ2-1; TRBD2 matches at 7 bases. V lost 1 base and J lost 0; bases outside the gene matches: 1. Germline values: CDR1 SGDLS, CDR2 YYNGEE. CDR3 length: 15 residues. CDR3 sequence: CASSVKRDSYNEQFF. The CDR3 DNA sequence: TGTGCCAGCAGCGTAAAGCGGGACTCCTACAATGAGCAGTTCTTC.

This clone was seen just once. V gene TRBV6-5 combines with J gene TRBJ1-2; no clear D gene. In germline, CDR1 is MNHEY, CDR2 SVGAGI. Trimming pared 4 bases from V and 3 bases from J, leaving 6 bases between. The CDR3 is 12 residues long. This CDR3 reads CASSSPDYGYTF. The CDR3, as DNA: TGTGCCAGCAGTTCGCCCGACTATGGCTACACCTTC.

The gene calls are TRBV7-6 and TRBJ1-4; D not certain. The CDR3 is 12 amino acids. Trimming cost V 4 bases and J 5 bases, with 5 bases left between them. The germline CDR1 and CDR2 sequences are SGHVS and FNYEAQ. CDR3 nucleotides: TGTGCCAGCAGCTCCTACAATGAAAAACTGTTTTTT. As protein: CASSSYNEKLFF.

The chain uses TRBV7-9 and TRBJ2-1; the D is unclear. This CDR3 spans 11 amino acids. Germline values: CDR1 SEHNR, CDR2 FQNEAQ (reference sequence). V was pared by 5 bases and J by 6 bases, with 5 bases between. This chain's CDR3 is CASSPGNEQFF. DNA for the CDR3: TGTGCCAGCAGCCCCGGCAATGAGCAGTTCTTC.

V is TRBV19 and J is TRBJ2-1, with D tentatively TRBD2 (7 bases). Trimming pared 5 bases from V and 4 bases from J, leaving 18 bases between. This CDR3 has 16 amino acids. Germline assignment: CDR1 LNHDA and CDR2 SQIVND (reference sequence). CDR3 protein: CASSGGGTIPYNEQFF. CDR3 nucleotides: TGTGCCAGTAGTGGGGGGGGGACAATCCCTTACAATGAGCAGTTCTTC.

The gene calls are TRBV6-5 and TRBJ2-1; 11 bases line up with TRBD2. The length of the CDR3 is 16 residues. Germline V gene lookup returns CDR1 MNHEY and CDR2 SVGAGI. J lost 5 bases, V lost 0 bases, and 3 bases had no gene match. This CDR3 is CASSYSTSGADNEQFF. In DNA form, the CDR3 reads TGTGCCAGCAGTTACTCGACTAGCGGGGCCGACAATGAGCAGTTCTTC.

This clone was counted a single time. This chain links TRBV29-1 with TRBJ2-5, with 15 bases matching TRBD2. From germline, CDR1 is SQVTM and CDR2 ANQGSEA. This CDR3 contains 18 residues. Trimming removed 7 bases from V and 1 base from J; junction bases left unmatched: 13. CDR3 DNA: TGCAGCGCTTGGACTAGCGGGAGGGCCCACCCCCCCCAAGAGACCCAGTACTTC. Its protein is CSAWTSGRAHPPQETQYF.

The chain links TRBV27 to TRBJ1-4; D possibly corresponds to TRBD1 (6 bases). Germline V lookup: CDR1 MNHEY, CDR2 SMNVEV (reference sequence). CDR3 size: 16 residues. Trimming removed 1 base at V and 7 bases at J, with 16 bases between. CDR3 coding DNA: TGTGCCAGCAGTTTATTGCTGGGGACACGGCCTGAAAAACTGTTTTTT. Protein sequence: CASSLLLGTRPEKLFF.

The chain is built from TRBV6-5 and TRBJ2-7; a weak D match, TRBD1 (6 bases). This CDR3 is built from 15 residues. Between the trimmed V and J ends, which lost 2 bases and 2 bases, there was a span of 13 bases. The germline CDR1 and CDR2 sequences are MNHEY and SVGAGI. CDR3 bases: TGTGCCAGCAGTTACGGGACACGTAGAACCTACGAGCAGTACTTC. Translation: CASSYGTRRTYEQYF.

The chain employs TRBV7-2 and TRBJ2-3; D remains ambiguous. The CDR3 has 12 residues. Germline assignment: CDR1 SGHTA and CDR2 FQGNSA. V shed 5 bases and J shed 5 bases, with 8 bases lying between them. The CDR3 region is CASSRTGDTQYF. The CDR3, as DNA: TGTGCCAGCAGCCGAACGGGAGATACGCAGTATTTT.

The CDR3 here is CASSSTAGGSSYEQYF. The CDR3, as DNA: TGTGCCAGCAGCTCAACTGCGGGGGGGAGCTCCTACGAGCAGTACTTC. J is TRBJ2-7 and V is TRBV7-9; 9 positions match TRBD2. CDR1 and CDR2 from the germline V gene are SEHNR and FQNEAQ (reference sequence). Trimming at V came to 4 bases and at J to 0 bases, leaving 7 bases not matched to a gene. The CDR3 covers 16 residues.

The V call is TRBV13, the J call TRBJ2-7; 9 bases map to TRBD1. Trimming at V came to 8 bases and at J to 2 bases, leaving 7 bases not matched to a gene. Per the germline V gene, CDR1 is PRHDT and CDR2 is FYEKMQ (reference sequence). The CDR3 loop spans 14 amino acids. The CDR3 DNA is TGTGCCAGCCGCCGCGGACAGGGGCCCTACGAGCAGTACTTC. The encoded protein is CASRRGQGPYEQYF.

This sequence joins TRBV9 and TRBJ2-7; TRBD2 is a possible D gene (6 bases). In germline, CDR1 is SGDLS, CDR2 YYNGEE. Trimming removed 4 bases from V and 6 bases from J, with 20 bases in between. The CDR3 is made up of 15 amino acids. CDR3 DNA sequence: TGTGCCAGCAGCAGCCGGGACGGGAGCCTTGGCGAGCAGTACTTC. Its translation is CASSSRDGSLGEQYF.